Listed below are T cell receptor beta chains from one sample, sequenced in a study of cytomegalovirus exposure and HLA in healthy donors. The assay was immunoSEQ multiplex PCR, and TCRdb's table has in-frame clones only and misses some. This repertoire shows approximately 180,000 clones, around 82% found once; its top ten account for 1.5% to 2%. Sequences were obtained from PBMCs. These receptors were taken from a man aged 18 to 29 in good health and CMV-seronegative. Each CDR3 is given with its conserved first and last residue. Each record gives: J gene, clone size, V gene, D gene, CDR3 DNA, CDR3 protein. D genes are given only for firm matches. Not every row has a clone size; where given, it reads once, few, many or a size class.

J gene: TRBJ1-1; clone size: NA; V gene: TRBV6-1; D gene: TRBD1; CDR3 DNA: TGTGCCATAACGACAGGGGCCGGGGCTGAAGCTTTCTTT; CDR3 protein: CAITTGAGAEAFF
J gene: TRBJ2-7; clone size: NA; V gene: TRBV27; D gene: TRBD2; CDR3 DNA: TGTGCCAGCAGCCCATCCCTAGCGGGAACATTCTACGAGCAGTACTTC; CDR3 protein: CASSPSLAGTFYEQYF
J gene: TRBJ2-5; clone size: NA; V gene: TRBV5-6; D gene: NA; CDR3 DNA: TGTGCCAGCAGCTTGGCCTATCGGCAGGCGGAGACCCAGTACTTC; CDR3 protein: CASSLAYRQAETQYF
J gene: TRBJ2-7; clone size: NA; V gene: TRBV2; D gene: NA; CDR3 DNA: TGTGCCAGCAGTTCAGAGGGGAGGCGGCCCTACGAGCAGTACTTC; CDR3 protein: CASSSEGRRPYEQYF
J gene: TRBJ2-1; clone size: NA; V gene: TRBV7-9; D gene: NA; CDR3 DNA: TGTGCCAGCAGCGCGTCAGAGGCTCCCTACAATGAGCAGTTCTTC; CDR3 protein: CASSASEAPYNEQFF
J gene: TRBJ2-5; clone size: few; V gene: TRBV28; D gene: NA; CDR3 DNA: TGTGCCAGCAGTCCCCATACTGCAGGGATCCTATACTTC; CDR3 protein: CASSPHTAGILYF
J gene: TRBJ1-2; clone size: NA; V gene: TRBV11-2; D gene: TRBD1; CDR3 DNA: TGTGCCAGCAGCCCGGACAGGGGATACGGCTACACCTTC; CDR3 protein: CASSPDRGYGYTF
J gene: TRBJ2-3; clone size: NA; V gene: TRBV5-4; D gene: TRBD2; CDR3 DNA: TGTGCCAGCAGCTTGAAGACTAGCGGGGGGGTAGATACGCAGTATTTT; CDR3 protein: CASSLKTSGGVDTQYF
J gene: TRBJ2-1; clone size: NA; V gene: TRBV29-1; D gene: NA; CDR3 DNA: TGCAGCGACGTAGGGGGGGGCAATGAGCAGTTCTTC; CDR3 protein: CSDVGGGNEQFF
J gene: TRBJ2-7; clone size: NA; V gene: TRBV6-1; D gene: TRBD1; CDR3 DNA: TGTGCCAGCAGTGAAATGGGACAGGAGACTTACGAGCAGTACTTC; CDR3 protein: CASSEMGQETYEQYF
J gene: TRBJ2-7; clone size: few; V gene: TRBV7-2; D gene: TRBD2; CDR3 DNA: TGTGCCAGCAGCTTAACCAGGGACTACTTCTACGAGCAGTACTTC; CDR3 protein: CASSLTRDYFYEQYF